Listed here are 2 T cell receptor beta chains from one sample, sequenced in a study of PD-1 blockade in classical Hodgkin lymphoma. Produced via immunoSEQ multiplex PCR; TCRdb's table is partial and in-frame only. The sample holds roughly 100,000 clones, roughly 89% seen once. Specified time point: cycle 4 day 1 (C4D1), after more than 5 weeks of nivolumab. All the patients suffered relapse after autologous stem cell transplantation, and brentuximab vedotin exposure differed. The sequencing used peripheral blood mononuclear cells (PBMCs), collected before the fourth cycle of nivolumab. The receptors were sampled from a human donor with classical Hodgkin lymphoma.

The chain has TRBV27 and TRBJ1-5; 9 bases fit TRBD1. This CDR3 region has 15 residues. V lost 6 bases to trimming and J lost 8 bases; unmatched junction nucleotides: 11. CDR1 MNHEY and CDR2 SMNVEV come from the germline V gene (reference sequence). CDR3 DNA sequence: TGTGCCAGCAGCTCCGGGACAGGGATCCCAAAGCCCCAGCATTTT. As protein: CASSSGTGIPKPQHF.

The chain carries TRBV18 and TRBJ2-7; D possibly corresponds to TRBD2 (6 bases). CDR1 and CDR2 (germline): KGHSH, LQKENI. The CDR3 runs to 15 residues. V was shortened by 1 base and J by 5 bases, with 15 bases between the two germline ends. CDR3 bases: TGTGCCAGCTCACCACAGGAACGGGAGTCCAACGAGCAGTACTTC. Translating gives CASSPQERESNEQYF. The whole variable domain, filled in from reference TRBV18 and TRBJ2-7, reads NAGVMQNPRHLVRRRGQEARLRCSPMKGHSHVYWYRQLPEEGLKFMVYLQKENIIDESGMPKERFSAEFPKEGPSILRIQQVVRGDSAAYFCASSPQERESNEQYFGPGTRLTVT.